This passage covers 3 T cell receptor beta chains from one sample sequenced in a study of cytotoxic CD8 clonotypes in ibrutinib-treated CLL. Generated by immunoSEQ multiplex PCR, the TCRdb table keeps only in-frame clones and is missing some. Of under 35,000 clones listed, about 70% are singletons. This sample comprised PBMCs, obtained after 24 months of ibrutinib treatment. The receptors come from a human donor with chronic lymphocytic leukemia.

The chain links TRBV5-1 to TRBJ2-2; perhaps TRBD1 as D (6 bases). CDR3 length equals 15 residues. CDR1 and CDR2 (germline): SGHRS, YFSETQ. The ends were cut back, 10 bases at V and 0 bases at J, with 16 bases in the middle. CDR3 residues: CAGRWDITNTGELFF. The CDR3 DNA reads TGCGCCGGGCGATGGGACATAACGAACACCGGGGAGCTGTTTTTT.

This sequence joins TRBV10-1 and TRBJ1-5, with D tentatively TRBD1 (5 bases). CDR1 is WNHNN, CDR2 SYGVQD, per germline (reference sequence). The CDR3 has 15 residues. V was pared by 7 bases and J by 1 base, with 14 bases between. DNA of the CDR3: TGCGCCAGCACAAGGGGCGCGATAAGCAATCAGCCCCAGCATTTT. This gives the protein CASTRGAISNQPQHF.

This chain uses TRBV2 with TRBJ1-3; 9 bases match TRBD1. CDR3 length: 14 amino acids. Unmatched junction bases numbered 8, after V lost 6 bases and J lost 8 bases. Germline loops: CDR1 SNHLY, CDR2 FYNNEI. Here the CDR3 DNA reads TGTGCCAGCAGGCGAGTGGGACAGGGCTACACCATATATTTT. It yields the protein CASRRVGQGYTIYF.